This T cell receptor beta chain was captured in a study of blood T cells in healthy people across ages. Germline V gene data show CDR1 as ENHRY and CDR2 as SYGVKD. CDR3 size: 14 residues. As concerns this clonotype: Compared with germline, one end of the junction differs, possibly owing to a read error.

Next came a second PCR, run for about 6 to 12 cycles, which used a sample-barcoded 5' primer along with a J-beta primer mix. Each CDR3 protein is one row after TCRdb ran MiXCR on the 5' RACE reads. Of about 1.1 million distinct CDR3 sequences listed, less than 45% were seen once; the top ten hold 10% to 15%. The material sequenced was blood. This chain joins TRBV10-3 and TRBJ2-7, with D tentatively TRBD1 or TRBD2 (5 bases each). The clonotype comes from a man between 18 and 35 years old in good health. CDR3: CALSARQRPYEQYF. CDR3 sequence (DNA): TGTGCCCTCAGTGCACGACAGCGGCCCTACGAGCAGTACTTC.